A selection of T cell receptor beta chains follows, all from one sample in a study of cytomegalovirus exposure and HLA in healthy donors. Using immunoSEQ multiplex PCR, the repertoire was profiled, and TCRdb retains in-frame clones only, with some absent. Among under 200,000 clones listed, 65% to 80% were seen once. The sample was PBMCs. The origin of the receptors is a woman in her forties or fifties in good health and CMV-seropositive. Both conserved end residues are part of each CDR3. Fields, in order: CDR3 protein, CDR3 DNA, J gene, clone size, V gene, D gene. D genes are given only for firm matches. Not every row has a clone size; where given, it reads once, few, many or a size class.

CASSLGGYGYTF | TGTGCCAGCAGCTTAGGAGGATATGGCTACACCTTC | TRBJ1-2 | - | TRBV11-2 | -
CARSLGLAGVNDEQYF | TGTGCCAGAAGCTTGGGACTAGCGGGAGTTAATGACGAGCAGTACTTC | TRBJ2-7 | once | TRBV5-3 | TRBD2
CASSVGGGPYNEQFF | TGTGCCAGCAGTGTCGGCGGGGGCCCCTACAATGAGCAGTTCTTC | TRBJ2-1 | - | TRBV6-4 | -
CASSLTGDTEAFF | TGTGCCAGCAGCTTGACAGGGGACACTGAAGCTTTCTTT | TRBJ1-1 | - | TRBV7-2 | TRBD1
CASSEYIDRGGGYTF | TGTGCCAGCAGTGAATATATTGACAGGGGCGGCGGCTACACCTTC | TRBJ1-2 | once | TRBV6-1 | TRBD1
CASSFLQGVYNEQFF | TGTGCCAGCAGTTTTCTACAGGGGGTTTACAATGAGCAGTTCTTC | TRBJ2-1 | - | TRBV27 | TRBD1
CASSLLYEQYF | TGTGCCAGCAGTTTACTGTACGAGCAGTACTTC | TRBJ2-7 | - | TRBV28 | -
CSGGPTGATEAFF | TGCAGCGGAGGACCGACAGGGGCGACTGAAGCTTTCTTT | TRBJ1-1 | - | TRBV29-1 | TRBD1
CASSLDPDEKLFF | TGCGCCAGCAGCTTGGACCCGGATGAAAAACTGTTTTTT | TRBJ1-4 | - | TRBV5-1 | -
CASSPSGLAGVGYEQFF | TGTGCCAGCAGTCCCAGTGGGCTGGCGGGAGTGGGGTATGAGCAGTTCTTC | TRBJ2-1 | - | TRBV27 | TRBD2
CASSVTGEGRNQPQHF | TGTGCCAGCAGTGTCACAGGGGAAGGGCGCAATCAGCCCCAGCATTTT | TRBJ1-5 | once | TRBV28 | TRBD1
CASSTLGQGEAFF | TGTGCCAGTAGTACCCTTGGACAGGGCGAAGCTTTCTTT | TRBJ1-1 | - | TRBV19 | TRBD1
CASSEVLDSLDQPQHF | TGTGCCAGCAGTGAAGTTTTAGACAGCCTAGATCAGCCCCAGCATTTT | TRBJ1-5 | - | TRBV2 | -
CASSPGRGGINEKLFF | TGTGCCAGCAGCCCGGGTCGGGGGGGGATTAATGAAAAACTGTTTTTT | TRBJ1-4 | - | TRBV7-8 | -
CAWDRGSRDTQYF | TGTGCCTGGGACAGGGGGTCGAGAGATACGCAGTATTTT | TRBJ2-3 | - | TRBV30 | TRBD1
CASSSQRDTEAFF | TGTGCCAGCAGCTCGCAGAGGGACACTGAAGCTTTCTTT | TRBJ1-1 | - | TRBV7-2 | -
CASSSGLAGTSYEQYF | TGTGCCAGCAGCTCCGGACTAGCGGGGACCTCCTACGAGCAGTACTTC | TRBJ2-7 | once | TRBV5-4 | TRBD2
CASRPDISYNEQFF | TGTGCCAGCAGACCTGACATCTCCTACAATGAGCAGTTCTTC | TRBJ2-1 | few | TRBV7-9 | -
CASRLTSGLAKNIQYF | TGTGCCAGCAGATTGACTAGCGGGTTAGCCAAAAACATTCAGTACTTC | TRBJ2-4 | - | TRBV27 | TRBD2
CASSVAAGAYNEQFF | TGTGCCAGCAGCGTCGCAGCGGGGGCCTACAATGAGCAGTTCTTC | TRBJ2-1 | few | TRBV9 | TRBD2
CASSLGTGELFF | TGTGCCAGCAGCCTCGGGACCGGGGAGCTGTTTTTT | TRBJ2-2 | few | TRBV9 | -
CASSLPGTRDEQYF | TGTGCCAGCAGTCTCCCCGGGACTAGAGACGAGCAGTACTTC | TRBJ2-7 | - | TRBV28 | TRBD2
CASSQVASYEQYF | TGTGCCAGCAGCCAAGTAGCTAGCTACGAGCAGTACTTC | TRBJ2-7 | - | TRBV4-2 | -
CASSPGVAPDTQYF | TGTGCCAGCAGCCCCGGGGTAGCTCCAGATACGCAGTATTTT | TRBJ2-3 | - | TRBV9 | -
CASSEASPGQSGLDEQYF | TGTGCCAGCAGTGAAGCGAGTCCGGGACAGTCAGGGTTGGACGAGCAGTACTTC | TRBJ2-7 | - | TRBV6-1 | TRBD1
CASSPRITEAFF | TGTGCCAGTAGTCCCAGAATTACTGAAGCTTTCTTT | TRBJ1-1 | - | TRBV19 | -
CASSIRQGDEKLFF | TGTGCCAGTAGTATTCGACAGGGAGATGAAAAACTGTTTTTT | TRBJ1-4 | - | TRBV19 | TRBD1
CASSLGQGSVDYGYTF | TGTGCCAGCAGCTTAGGGCAGGGTAGTGTCGACTATGGCTACACCTTC | TRBJ1-2 | - | TRBV7-2 | -
CSTGLAGGYNEQFF | TGCAGCACGGGACTAGCGGGAGGGTACAATGAGCAGTTCTTC | TRBJ2-1 | - | TRBV29-1 | TRBD2
CSGGEGSSYEQYF | TGCAGCGGAGGGGAGGGGTCCTCCTACGAGCAGTACTTC | TRBJ2-7 | - | TRBV29-1 | TRBD2
CASEGQLHTEAFF | TGTGCCAGCGAAGGACAGCTTCACACTGAAGCTTTCTTT | TRBJ1-1 | - | TRBV6-1 | -
CASSFGRGEQYF | TGTGCCAGCAGCTTCGGCAGGGGCGAGCAGTACTTC | TRBJ2-7 | - | TRBV7-2 | -
CASSSRQGRNTEAFF | TGTGCCAGCAGCTCCCGACAGGGGCGGAACACTGAAGCTTTCTTT | TRBJ1-1 | - | TRBV11-3 | TRBD1
CASSYEDGYTF | TGTGCCAGCAGTTACGAGGATGGCTACACCTTC | TRBJ1-2 | - | TRBV6-5 | -
CASSPGQGGYGYTF | TGCGCCAGCAGTCCAGGACAGGGAGGCTATGGCTACACCTTC | TRBJ1-2 | - | TRBV23-1 | TRBD1
CASSYGQDSNQPQHF | TGTGCCAGCAGCTATGGACAGGATAGCAATCAGCCCCAGCATTTT | TRBJ1-5 | - | TRBV7-9 | TRBD1
CAIGPDTNTEAFF | TGTGCCATCGGGCCCGACACGAACACTGAAGCTTTCTTT | TRBJ1-1 | - | TRBV10-3 | -
CASSLGQGGQETQYF | TGCGCCAGCAGCCTCGGACAGGGGGGGCAAGAGACCCAGTACTTC | TRBJ2-5 | - | TRBV5-1 | TRBD1
CSLERLAQETQYF | TGCAGTCTCGAGAGGCTTGCCCAAGAGACCCAGTACTTC | TRBJ2-5 | - | TRBV29-1 | -
CASSVGLAGAGLTDTQYF | TGTGCCAGCAGCGTAGGTCTAGCGGGGGCTGGGCTGACAGATACGCAGTATTTT | TRBJ2-3 | - | TRBV9 | TRBD2
CASSLDSSGYTF | TGTGCCAGCAGCTTAGATTCTAGTGGCTACACCTTC | TRBJ1-2 | - | TRBV11-2 | -
CASRKQGTNTEAFF | TGTGCCAGCAGGAAACAGGGGACTAACACTGAAGCTTTCTTT | TRBJ1-1 | - | TRBV6-5 | TRBD1
CSVERQFGNTIYF | TGCAGCGTAGAACGACAATTCGGAAACACCATATATTTT | TRBJ1-3 | - | TRBV29-1 | -
CASRATGTSGSYEQYF | TGTGCCAGTCGAGCTACCGGGACTAGCGGGAGCTACGAGCAGTACTTC | TRBJ2-7 | - | TRBV19 | TRBD2
CASSRQGEKTDTQYF | TGTGCCAGCAGCCGACAGGGGGAAAAGACAGATACGCAGTATTTT | TRBJ2-3 | - | TRBV5-5 | TRBD1
CASSSTENIQYF | TGTGCCAGCAGCTCGACAGAGAACATTCAGTACTTC | TRBJ2-4 | few | TRBV7-9 | -
CASRQGATGANGLTF | TGTGCCAGCAGACAGGGGGCAACTGGGGCCAACGGCCTGACTTTC | TRBJ2-6 | - | TRBV7-2 | TRBD1
CASSVSSGTGGCYF | TGTGCCAGCAGTGTGTCGTCGGGGACAGGGGGTTGCTACTTC | TRBJ2-7 | - | TRBV28 | TRBD1
CASSPGDTRNEQYF | TGCGCCAGCAGCCCCGGGGACACCAGAAACGAGCAGTACTTC | TRBJ2-7 | - | TRBV5-1 | -
CASSLTGTGIYEQYF | TGCGCCAGCAGCCTAACCGGGACAGGGATCTACGAGCAGTACTTC | TRBJ2-7 | - | TRBV5-1 | TRBD1
CASSPNRGLYGYTF | TGTGCCAGTAGTCCCAACAGGGGACTCTATGGCTACACCTTC | TRBJ1-2 | - | TRBV19 | TRBD1